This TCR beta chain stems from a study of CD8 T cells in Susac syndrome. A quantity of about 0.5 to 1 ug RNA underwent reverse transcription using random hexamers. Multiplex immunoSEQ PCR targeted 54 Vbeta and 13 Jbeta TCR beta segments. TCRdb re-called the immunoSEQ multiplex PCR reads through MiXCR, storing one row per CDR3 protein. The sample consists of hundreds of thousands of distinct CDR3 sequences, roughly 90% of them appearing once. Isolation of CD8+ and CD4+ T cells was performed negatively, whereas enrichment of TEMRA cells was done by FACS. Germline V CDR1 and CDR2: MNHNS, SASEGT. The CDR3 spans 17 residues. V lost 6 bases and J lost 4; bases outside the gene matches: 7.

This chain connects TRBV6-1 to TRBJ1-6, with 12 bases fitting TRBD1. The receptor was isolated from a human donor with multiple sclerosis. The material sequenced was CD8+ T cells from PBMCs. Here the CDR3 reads CASRGTGGRSYNSPLHF. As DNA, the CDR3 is TGTGCCAGCAGAGGGACAGGGGGCCGGAGTTATAATTCACCCCTCCACTTT.